One and the same sample provided the 5 T cell receptor beta chains below, sequenced in a study of tissue T cells after allogeneic stem cell transplantation. Here immunoSEQ multiplex PCR was the method, and the copy in TCRdb shows in-frame clones only, minus some. This repertoire shows 25,000 or so clones, 75% to 95% found once; its top ten account for roughly 2%. Sequencing used blood, obtained before transplantation. The source is a male donor older than 55 who later had graft-versus-host disease after an allogeneic stem cell transplant.

The chain carries TRBV18 and TRBJ2-4; TRBD1 matches at 9 bases. The CDR3 totals 16 residues. Germline CDR1 and CDR2: KGHSH and LQKENI. The V gene end was trimmed by 4 bases and the J gene end by 5 bases; junction bases not matched to a gene: 9. CDR3 residues: CASSLGTGPRENIQYF. As DNA, the CDR3 is TGTGCCAGCTCACTAGGGACAGGGCCACGAGAAAACATTCAGTACTTC.

This chain links TRBV9 with TRBJ2-5; possibly TRBD1 or TRBD2 for D (5 bases each). This CDR3 is 14 amino acids long. Per the germline V gene, CDR1 is SGDLS and CDR2 is YYNGEE. V was shortened by 3 bases and J by 5 bases, with 14 bases between the two germline ends. CDR3 nucleotide sequence: TGTGCCAGCAGCGCCGGGACCATCTCGGAGACCCAGTACTTC. Translated, it gives CASSAGTISETQYF.

The chain links TRBV5-6 to TRBJ1-2; 9 bases are a match to TRBD1. V was pared by 4 bases and J by 4 bases, with 8 bases of the junction left unmatched. In germline, CDR1 is SGHDT, CDR2 YYEEEE. The CDR3 totals 15 residues. DNA of the CDR3: TGTGCCAGCAGCGAATCGGGACAGGGTGGCTATGGCTACACCTTC. It translates to CASSESGQGGYGYTF.

The V and J genes are TRBV7-9 and TRBJ2-1; 12 bases map to TRBD2. The CDR3 runs 15 residues. J gave up 8 bases and V 5 bases, and 7 bases lay outside the gene matches. The germline V gene encodes CDR1 SEHNR and CDR2 FQNEAQ (reference sequence). The CDR3 coding sequence is TGTGCCAGCAGCGCTCTAGCGGGAGGGAGGTATGAGCAGTTCTTC. Protein product: CASSALAGGRYEQFF. Drawing the rest from reference TRBV7-9 and TRBJ2-1, the complete variable domain is DTGVSQNPRHKITKRGQNVTFRCDPISEHNRLYWYRQTLGQGPEFLTYFQNEAQLEKSRLLSDRFSAERPKGSFSTLEIQRTEQGDSAMYLCASSALAGGRYEQFFGPGTRLTVL.

The chain combines TRBV5-1 with TRBJ1-1; D ambiguous. This CDR3 spans 15 amino acids. CDR1 is SGHRS, CDR2 YFSETQ, per germline. V lost 4 bases to trimming and J lost 4 bases, with 17 bases between them. CDR3 nucleotide sequence: TGCGCCAGCAGCCCCCACATGCGGGGTATCACTGAAGCTTTCTTT. Its translation: CASSPHMRGITEAFF.